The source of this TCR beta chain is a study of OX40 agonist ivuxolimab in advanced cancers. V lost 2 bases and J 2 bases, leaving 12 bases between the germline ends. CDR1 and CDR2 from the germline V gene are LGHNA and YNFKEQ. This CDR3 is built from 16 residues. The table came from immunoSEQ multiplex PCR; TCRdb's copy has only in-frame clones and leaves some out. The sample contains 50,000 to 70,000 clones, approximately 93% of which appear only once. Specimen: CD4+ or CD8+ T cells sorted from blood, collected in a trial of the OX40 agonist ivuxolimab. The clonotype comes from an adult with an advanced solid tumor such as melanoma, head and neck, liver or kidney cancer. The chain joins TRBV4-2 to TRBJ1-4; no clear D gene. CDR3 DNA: TGTGCCAGCAGCCAAAGGGCGGAAGGCACTAATGAAAAACTGTTTTTT. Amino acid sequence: CASSQRAEGTNEKLFF.